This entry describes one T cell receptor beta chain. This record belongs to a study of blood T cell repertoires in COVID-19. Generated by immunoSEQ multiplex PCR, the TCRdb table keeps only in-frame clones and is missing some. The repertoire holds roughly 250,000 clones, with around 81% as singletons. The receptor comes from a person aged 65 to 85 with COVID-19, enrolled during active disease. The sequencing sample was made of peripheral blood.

CDR3 sequence (DNA): TGTGCCAGCAGTTTTTGGGCACAGGGGGCCGAGGGCAATCAGCCCCAGCATTTT. Translated: CASSFWAQGAEGNQPQHF. The chain has TRBV28 and TRBJ1-5, with 9 bases that match TRBD1. Germline V lookup: CDR1 MDHEN, CDR2 SYDVKM. V trimming: 3 bases; J trimming: 2 bases; junction bases outside the gene matches: 11. CDR3 length equals 18 residues.